This T cell receptor (beta chain) is drawn from a study of identical twins. TCRdb reprocessed the 5' RACE reads via MiXCR and lists one record per CDR3 protein. This sample has 700,000 to 950,000 distinct CDR3 sequences, with approximately 13% found just once. This clonotype was seen more than once but under ten times. Its antigen is currently unknown. The CDR3 loop spans 18 amino acids. V gave up 3 bases and J gave up 3 bases, with 23 bases separating them. Study-wide findings and caveats: Fewer insertions characterized abundant cord blood beta clonotypes, whereas memory repertoires showed none. Twins' surplus sharing was weaker for beta out-of-frame sequences. In zero-insertion analyses, partial confounding could arise from invariant MAIT and iNKT cells. Cross-sectional statistical analysis, not tracking of the same donors, underpinned the conclusions.

This sample was also put to use in a study of yellow fever vaccine responses in identical twins.

Material for sequencing was PBMCs. This chain uses TRBV12-3 or TRBV12-4 with TRBJ1-1; no clear D gene. This TCR derives from a woman younger than 30 in good health. In nucleotides, the CDR3 is TGTGCCAGCAGTTTGTTGGTCTGGGCAGGCAAAAGGGACACTGAAGCTTTCTTT. This codes for CASSLLVWAGKRDTEAFF.